This entry lists 21 T cell receptor beta chains sequenced from one sample in a study of siplizumab effects on memory and regulatory T cells. The data were produced by immunoSEQ multiplex PCR, yet TCRdb's version contains in-frame clones alone and is incomplete. In the table there are about 120,000 clones, 93% of which are singletons. Sequenced sample: non-Treg CD4+ T cells sorted from blood. Receptor source: a human donor in good health.

The chain combines TRBV28 with TRBJ2-3; the match to TRBD1 covers 9 bases. CDR1 MDHEN and CDR2 SYDVKM come from the germline V gene. V lost 6 bases and J lost 0; bases outside the gene matches: 16. This CDR3 has 19 amino acids. Here the CDR3 DNA reads TGTGCCAGCAGCCCGTACCGGTGGGACAGGGCGACGAGCACAGATACGCAGTATTTT. Amino acids: CASSPYRWDRATSTDTQYF.

The CDR3 DNA reads as TGTGCCAGCTCACCACCTGTAGCCGGAGGGGGCTACACCTTC. Translated: CASSPPVAGGGYTF. The chain joins TRBV18 to TRBJ1-2; no definite D call. CDR1 and CDR2 from the germline V gene are KGHSH and LQKENI. This CDR3 contains 14 residues. Trimming removed 0 bases at V and 8 bases at J, with 13 bases between.

This clone was observed once. The chain recombines TRBV9 with TRBJ2-2, with no clear D. From germline, CDR1 is SGDLS and CDR2 YYNGEE. V was clipped by 3 bases and J by 1 base, with 7 bases between them. This CDR3 spans 14 amino acids. The CDR3 region is CASSERLNTGELFF. The CDR3 DNA sequence: TGTGCCAGCAGCGAAAGGCTGAACACCGGGGAGCTGTTTTTT.

J is TRBJ2-3 and V is TRBV7-3; TRBD2 is a possible D gene (6 bases). Germline values: CDR1 SGHTA, CDR2 FQGTGA. The CDR3 covers 15 residues. V lost 3 bases to trimming and J lost 0 bases, with 10 bases between them. CDR3 loop: CASSFYGGSTDTQYF. As DNA, the CDR3 is TGTGCCAGCAGCTTCTACGGGGGTAGCACAGATACGCAGTATTTT. Using reference TRBV7-3 and TRBJ2-3 for the parts outside the CDR3, the full variable domain is GAGVSQTPSNKVTEKGKYVELRCDPISGHTALYWYRQSLGQGPEFLIYFQGTGAADDSGLPNDRFFAVRPEGSVSTLKIQRTERGDSAVYLCASSFYGGSTDTQYFGPGTRLTVL.

The V call is TRBV7-3, the J call TRBJ2-3; a weak D match, TRBD2 (7 bases). The CDR3 sequence is 16 residues long. Trimming removed 5 bases at V and 0 bases at J, with 15 bases between. The germline V gene has CDR1 SGHTA and CDR2 FQGTGA. The CDR3, as DNA: TGTGCCAGCAGCAAGGAGGCGGGGGCGAGCACAGATACGCAGTATTTT. It codes for CASSKEAGASTDTQYF.

The chain has TRBV2 and TRBJ2-7; TRBD1 matches at 8 bases. Per germline, CDR1 SNHLY and CDR2 FYNNEI. The trim removed 4 bases at V and 4 bases at J, leaving 3 bases unmatched. The CDR3 has 13 residues. CDR3: CASSADRVYEQYF. In DNA form, the CDR3 reads TGTGCCAGCAGTGCGGACAGGGTTTACGAGCAGTACTTC.

The rearrangement links TRBV14 to TRBJ2-7, with D possibly TRBD1 on 6 matching bases. From germline, CDR1 is SGHDN and CDR2 FVKESK. The CDR3 has 12 amino acids. Trimming stripped 1 base from V and 12 bases from J, with 13 bases between. The CDR3 nucleotides read TGTGCCAGCAGCCAAGTGGCAGGGGTTCTGTACTTC. Translated, it gives CASSQVAGVLYF.

The chain uses TRBV6-6 and TRBJ2-3; 9 positions agree with TRBD2. This CDR3 has 16 amino acids. Germline CDR1 reads MNHNY; CDR2 reads SVGAGI (reference sequence). The J segment lost 5 bases and the V segment lost 9 bases, leaving 15 bases of the junction unmatched. The CDR3 DNA sequence: TGTGCCAGTAAGCCCAGGGCGGGGGGGCCTGTAGATACGCAGTATTTT. Translating it yields CASKPRAGGPVDTQYF.

This chain links TRBV27 with TRBJ1-5; D may be TRBD1 (6 bases). V was cut by 4 bases and J by 0 bases, with 10 bases left in between. Per germline, CDR1 MNHEY and CDR2 SMNVEV (reference sequence). The CDR3 length is 15 residues. The CDR3 reads CASSSGTNSNQPQHF. CDR3 nucleotides: TGTGCCAGCAGTTCCGGGACAAATAGCAATCAGCCCCAGCATTTT.

This sequence joins TRBV5-1 and TRBJ1-3; TRBD1 agrees at 8 bases. The CDR3 consists of 15 residues. Germline V gene lookup returns CDR1 SGHRS and CDR2 YFSETQ. V trimming: 2 bases; J trimming: 3 bases; junction bases outside the gene matches: 4. This CDR3 reads CASSFTGGGGNTIYF. In DNA form, the CDR3 reads TGCGCCAGCAGCTTTACAGGGGGTGGTGGAAACACCATATATTTT. Full variable domain (outside the CDR3, taken from reference TRBV5-1 and TRBJ1-3): KAGVTQTPRYLIKTRGQQVTLSCSPISGHRSVSWYQQTPGQGLQFLFEYFSETQRNKGNFPGRFSGRQFSNSRSEMNVSTLELGDSALYLCASSFTGGGGNTIYFGEGSWLTVV.

The chain links TRBV2 to TRBJ2-7; possible D gene TRBD2, 6 bases. This CDR3 comprises 11 residues. Germline-derived CDR1 and CDR2 are SNHLY and FYNNEI. The DNA for the CDR3 is TGTGGTGGGGGGTCTGCCTACGAGCAGTACTTC. Protein: CGGGSAYEQYF.

This sequence joins TRBV11-2 and TRBJ1-4; D ambiguous. The germline V gene encodes CDR1 SGHAT and CDR2 FQNNGV. V gave up 1 base and J gave up 12 bases, with 6 bases separating them. CDR3 length: 11 residues. The CDR3 region has the DNA TGTGCCAGCAGCTTAGGGGTAGAACTGTTTTTT. Its translation is CASSLGVELFF.

This CDR3 reads CASSGVQGTYGYTF. CDR3 sequence (DNA): TGTGCCAGCAGTGGAGTCCAGGGGACCTATGGCTACACCTTC. The chain combines TRBV2 with TRBJ1-2, with a possible D match to TRBD1 (6 bases). CDR3 length: 14 residues. Trimming cost V 4 bases and J 4 bases, with 13 bases left between them. CDR1 and CDR2 (germline): SNHLY, FYNNEI.

The chain links TRBV12-5 to TRBJ1-1, with unresolved D. The length of the CDR3 is 13 residues. Germline V gene lookup returns CDR1 LGHNT and CDR2 FRNRAP. V was shortened by 2 bases and J by 1 base, with 5 bases between the two germline ends. CDR3: CASGLKENTEAFF. As DNA, the CDR3 is TGTGCTAGTGGTTTGAAAGAGAACACTGAAGCTTTCTTT.

This rearrangement joins TRBV10-1 to TRBJ1-1; 8 nucleotides align to TRBD1. J was trimmed by 4 bases and V by 6 bases; bases with no gene match: 7. The CDR3 is made up of 14 amino acids. Germline V gene sequence: CDR1 WNHNN, CDR2 SYGVQD (reference sequence). CDR3: CASREGQGGTEAFF. CDR3 in DNA: TGCGCCAGCAGGGAAGGACAGGGAGGCACTGAAGCTTTCTTT.

The V and J genes are TRBV30 and TRBJ1-3; a possible D gene is TRBD1 (6 bases). The V end was cut by 0 bases, the J end by 2 bases, with 8 bases between. The CDR3 is 14 residues long. Germline assignment: CDR1 GTSNPN and CDR2 SVGIG (reference sequence). For the CDR3, the DNA is TGTGCCTGGAGTGTAAACAGGGCTGGAAACACCATATATTTT. Translation: CAWSVNRAGNTIYF.

V and J are TRBV7-3 and TRBJ2-5; 8 bases match TRBD1. Germline trimming cut 1 base from V and 4 bases from J; bases unmatched to any gene: 5. Germline assignment: CDR1 SGHTA and CDR2 FQGTGA. The CDR3 consists of 15 residues. The CDR3 DNA sequence: TGTGCCAGCAGCTTAAGGGCAGGGGGCGGAGAGACCCAGTACTTC. It translates to CASSLRAGGGETQYF. Combining the CDR3 with reference TRBV7-3 and TRBJ2-5 gives the whole variable domain GAGVSQTPSNKVTEKGKYVELRCDPISGHTALYWYRQSLGQGPEFLIYFQGTGAADDSGLPNDRFFAVRPEGSVSTLKIQRTERGDSAVYLCASSLRAGGGETQYFGPGTRLLVL.

The V gene is TRBV7-2, the J gene TRBJ2-1; a possible D gene is TRBD1 (6 bases). V was pared by 5 bases and J by 8 bases, with 19 bases between. The CDR3 length is 15 residues. Germline assignment: CDR1 SGHTA and CDR2 FQGNSA. The CDR3 region is CASSARQVHFDEQFF. CDR3 sequence (DNA): TGTGCCAGCAGCGCGCGACAGGTACATTTCGATGAGCAGTTCTTC.

In its sample, this clone was seen a few times. This chain joins TRBV5-1 and TRBJ1-5; D is unclear. The CDR3 contains 13 residues. V shed 1 base and J shed 6 bases, with 8 bases lying between them. CDR1 SGHRS and CDR2 YFSETQ come from the germline V gene. The CDR3 nucleotides are TGCGCCAGCAGCTTGATGGCGGGTCAGCCCCAGCATTTT. Translated, it gives CASSLMAGQPQHF.

J is TRBJ1-1 and V is TRBV6-6, with a tentative D call TRBD1 (5 bases). The V gene lost 5 bases and the J gene lost 0 bases, with 10 bases spanning the gap. CDR1 MNHNY and CDR2 SVGAGI come from the germline V gene (reference sequence). The CDR3 contains 14 residues. Here the CDR3 DNA reads TGTGCCAGCAGTACCAGGGACCTGAACACTGAAGCTTTCTTT. Amino acids: CASSTRDLNTEAFF.

The chain recombines TRBV10-1 with TRBJ2-2, with no clear D. CDR1 and CDR2 from the germline V gene are WNHNN and SYGVQD (reference sequence). This CDR3 region has 22 residues. Trimming removed 0 bases from V and 0 bases from J, with 26 bases in between. CDR3 DNA: TGCGCCAGCAGTGAGTCTCGAAGAAGGTGGGCAGTCAGGCCCTCGAACACCGGGGAGCTGTTTTTT. Residues: CASSESRRRWAVRPSNTGELFF.